A single sample is the source of the 26 T cell receptor beta chains below, sequenced in a study of shared clonotypes between healthy human individuals. Libraries were prepared by immunoSEQ multiplex PCR; TCRdb keeps only in-frame clonotypes and omits some of them. The top ten clones hold about 0.34% of a sample with about 2.4 million clones, roughly 93% of them seen once. Sequencing used naive CD4+ T cells from PBMCs. The subset here: CD45RA+ positively selected. The receptors stem from a man aged 18 to 29 in good health. Some clones in this sample may be carry-over from other donors' samples.

This chain joins TRBV7-2 and TRBJ1-3; D not certain. The CDR3 contains 13 residues. Deletions cut 3 bases from V and 8 bases from J, with 11 bases between. Per germline, CDR1 SGHTA and CDR2 FQGNSA. The CDR3, as DNA: TGTGCCAGCAGCTTTTTGAGGGAGGACACCATATATTTT. Translating it yields CASSFLREDTIYF.

The chain joins TRBV19 to TRBJ1-3; D gene uncertain. The CDR3 sequence is 14 residues long. Germline V gene lookup returns CDR1 LNHDA and CDR2 SQIVND (reference sequence). Trimming removed 9 bases at V and 4 bases at J, with 16 bases between. The CDR3 sequence: CASNLRLGGNTIYF. The CDR3 DNA reads TGTGCCAGCAACCTGCGATTGGGCGGAAACACCATATATTTT.

This clone was picked up one time. V is TRBV25-1 and J is TRBJ2-3; 10 positions agree with TRBD1. The CDR3 runs 15 residues. With V trimmed by 6 bases and J by 0 bases, 3 bases remained unmatched. CDR1 is MGHDK and CDR2 is SYGVNS in the germline V gene. CDR3 DNA: TGTGCCAGCAGGGGGACAGGGGCCAGCACAGATACGCAGTATTTT. This gives the protein CASRGTGASTDTQYF.

As concerns this clone: Other nucleotide sequences from this sample produce the same CDR3. The chain carries TRBV20-1 and TRBJ2-1; D unclear. This CDR3 has 10 amino acids. The V and J ends lost 6 bases and 9 bases respectively, with 9 bases between them. Germline V gene data show CDR1 as DFQATT and CDR2 as SNEGSKA (reference sequence). The CDR3 spells CSAERGEQFF. CDR3 in DNA: TGCAGTGCGGAACGTGGTGAGCAGTTCTTC.

Only a few counts were recorded for this clone. At the DNA level, this CDR3 is encoded by other sequences in the same sample as well. The V and J genes are TRBV18 and TRBJ2-7; TRBD2 aligns across 11 bases. This CDR3 has 14 amino acids. J gave up 3 bases and V 3 bases, and 1 base lay outside the gene matches. CDR1 and CDR2 from the germline V gene are KGHSH and LQKENI. CDR3 sequence reads: CASSPGTSGYEQYF. CDR3 in DNA: TGTGCCAGCTCACCCGGGACTAGCGGCTACGAGCAGTACTTC. Full variable domain (rest looked up from reference TRBV18 and TRBJ2-7): NAGVMQNPRHLVRRRGQEARLRCSPMKGHSHVYWYRQLPEEGLKFMVYLQKENIIDESGMPKERFSAEFPKEGPSILRIQQVVRGDSAAYFCASSPGTSGYEQYFGPGTRLTVT.

The V and J genes are TRBV9 and TRBJ2-7; no clear D. Looked up from germline, CDR1 is SGDLS and CDR2 is YYNGEE. This CDR3 contains 15 residues. Deletions cut 4 bases from V and 3 bases from J, with 17 bases between. The CDR3 DNA reads as TGTGCCAGCAGCCCTGCGGCTACAACCTACTACGAGCAGTACTTC. This gives the protein CASSPAATTYYEQYF.

The genes are TRBV6-5 and TRBJ1-2; D unclear. The germline V gene has CDR1 MNHEY and CDR2 SVGAGI. The CDR3 runs 13 residues. V lost 7 bases, J lost 3 bases, and 12 bases lay in between. Here the CDR3 DNA reads TGTGCCAGCACCTCCGAGGGCTACTATGGCTACACCTTC. Its translation: CASTSEGYYGYTF.

This chain links TRBV5-4 with TRBJ1-5; 9 nucleotides match TRBD1. Germline CDR1 reads SGHNT; CDR2 reads YYREEE (reference sequence). The junction had 6 bases not matched to a gene; V was cut back by 4 bases and J by 7 bases. CDR3 length: 14 amino acids. The CDR3 loop reads CASSRDRDGQPQHF. The DNA for the CDR3 is TGTGCCAGCAGCCGGGACAGGGATGGACAGCCCCAGCATTTT.

The chain couples TRBV2 to TRBJ2-3; the match to TRBD2 covers 11 bases. Germline V gene data show CDR1 as SNHLY and CDR2 as FYNNEI. Trimming cost V 6 bases and J 5 bases; bases outside gene matches: 7. The CDR3 spans 15 residues. The CDR3 loop is CASRLTSGRKDTQYF. DNA of the CDR3: TGTGCCAGCAGGCTTACTAGCGGGAGAAAAGATACGCAGTATTTT. The complete variable domain, with remaining parts taken from reference TRBV2 and TRBJ2-3, reads EPEVTQTPSHQVTQMGQEVILRCVPISNHLYFYWYRQILGQKVEFLVSFYNNEISEKSEIFDDQFSVERPDGSNFTLKIRSTKLEDSAMYFCASRLTSGRKDTQYFGPGTRLTVL.

This rearrangement joins TRBV6-5 to TRBJ2-5; either TRBD1 or TRBD2 may fit D (5 bases each). Germline V gene data show CDR1 as MNHEY and CDR2 as SVGAGI. CDR3 size: 14 residues. With 5 bases removed from V and 8 bases from J, the gap between germline ends came to 18 bases. DNA of the CDR3: TGTGCCAGCAGTCACCGGGACGGTTCAGGAACCCAGTACTTC. It codes for CASSHRDGSGTQYF.

This chain links TRBV19 with TRBJ1-1; D remains unclear. Germline CDR1 and CDR2: LNHDA and SQIVND (reference sequence). Deletions cut 2 bases from V and 4 bases from J, with 14 bases between. This CDR3 spans 15 amino acids. DNA of the CDR3: TGTGCCAGTAGTATAACGGTGGGCTACCCCACTGAAGCTTTCTTT. It translates to CASSITVGYPTEAFF.

The rearrangement joins TRBV28 to TRBJ1-2, with 9 bases aligning to TRBD1. The CDR3 has 17 amino acids. The germline V gene has CDR1 MDHEN and CDR2 SYDVKM. J gave up 5 bases and V 1 base, and 11 bases lay outside the gene matches. The CDR3 sequence: CASSLYWRDREEYGYTF. CDR3 DNA: TGTGCCAGCAGTTTATATTGGAGGGACAGGGAAGAGTATGGCTACACCTTC.

This chain links TRBV4-1 with TRBJ2-7; D perhaps matches TRBD2 (6 bases). The V end was cut by 5 bases, the J end by 0 bases, with 14 bases between. Germline-derived CDR1 and CDR2 are MGHRA and YSYEKL. The CDR3 is 15 residues long. The CDR3 DNA follows: TGCGCCAGCAGCTCACCGGGACTTAGCTCCTACGAGCAGTACTTC. Translating gives CASSSPGLSSYEQYF.

This clone was detected only once. The J gene is TRBJ2-7, the V gene TRBV28; D is ambiguous. This CDR3 spans 13 amino acids. Germline-derived CDR1 and CDR2 are MDHEN and SYDVKM. Trimming removed 6 bases at V and 2 bases at J, with 11 bases between. CDR3 sequence: CASRSGPPYEQYF. The CDR3 DNA is TGTGCCAGCAGATCCGGCCCTCCCTACGAGCAGTACTTC.

The rearrangement links TRBV7-2 to TRBJ2-7, with TRBD2 identical over 10 bases. V gave up 5 bases and J gave up 6 bases; unmatched junction bases: 10. CDR1 is SGHTA and CDR2 is FQGNSA in the germline V gene. This CDR3 is 15 amino acids long. The CDR3 DNA is TGTGCCAGCAGCGAAAGCGGGAGGGCGAAAGGCGAGCAGTACTTC. It translates to CASSESGRAKGEQYF.

This chain connects TRBV5-1 to TRBJ2-4, with TRBD1 matching 7 bases. V was pared by 5 bases and J by 8 bases, with 10 bases of the junction left unmatched. The CDR3 runs 14 residues. Germline V gene lookup returns CDR1 SGHRS and CDR2 YFSETQ. The CDR3 protein is CASSPGTVVDIQYF. CDR3 DNA sequence: TGCGCCAGCAGTCCCGGGACAGTCGTTGACATTCAGTACTTC.

The CDR3 region is CASSEPPGLSNEKLFF. CDR3 bases: TGTGCCAGCAGTGAACCCCCGGGCCTTTCTAATGAAAAACTGTTTTTT. This rearrangement joins TRBV25-1 to TRBJ1-4; the D is unclear. The V end lost 2 bases, the J end lost 3 bases, and 13 bases lay between the germline ends. Germline CDR1 reads MGHDK; CDR2 reads SYGVNS. The length of the CDR3 is 16 residues.

This clone was seen more than once but under ten times. The V call is TRBV9, the J call TRBJ1-1, with no clear D. Germline V gene sequence: CDR1 SGDLS, CDR2 YYNGEE. V lost 3 bases, J lost 3 bases, and 9 bases lay in between. The CDR3 contains 13 residues. In DNA, the CDR3 is TGTGCCAGCAGCGCATCGTACTACACTGAAGCTTTCTTT. This translates into CASSASYYTEAFF.

The chain uses TRBV2 and TRBJ2-7; tentative D call: TRBD2 (6 bases). Germline CDR1 SNHLY, CDR2 FYNNEI. V was pared by 4 bases and J by 3 bases, with 13 bases between. This CDR3 is 14 amino acids long. The CDR3 here is CASSAGTYSYEQYF. The DNA for the CDR3 is TGTGCCAGCAGTGCAGGGACTTACAGCTACGAGCAGTACTTC.

The chain recombines TRBV15 with TRBJ2-5; 8 bases map to TRBD1. The CDR3 is 14 amino acids. The V gene end was trimmed by 4 bases and the J gene end by 5 bases; junction bases not matched to a gene: 6. The germline V gene encodes CDR1 LNHNV and CDR2 YYDKDF (reference sequence). The CDR3 spells CATSTRQGPETQYF. In nucleotides, the CDR3 is TGTGCCACCAGCACGCGACAGGGGCCGGAGACCCAGTACTTC.

The chain recombines TRBV5-1 with TRBJ1-1; the match to TRBD1 covers 7 bases. With 0 bases clipped from V and 0 bases from J, the junction kept 5 bases outside the gene matches. The CDR3 has 16 amino acids. Germline lookup yields CDR1 SGHRS and CDR2 YFSETQ. The CDR3 sequence is CASSLGWGTVNTEAFF. The CDR3 DNA follows: TGCGCCAGCAGCTTGGGATGGGGGACAGTGAACACTGAAGCTTTCTTT.

The chain couples TRBV5-1 to TRBJ2-7; TRBD2 matches at 11 bases. V lost 2 bases to trimming and J lost 4 bases; unmatched junction nucleotides: 5. The germline CDR1 and CDR2 sequences are SGHRS and YFSETQ. The CDR3 has 15 residues. The CDR3 spells CASSLPGLAVYEQYF. For the CDR3, the DNA is TGCGCCAGCAGCTTACCGGGACTAGCGGTATACGAGCAGTACTTC.

The V and J genes are TRBV5-4 and TRBJ2-2; D call uncertain. The CDR3 spans 19 residues. Germline CDR1 and CDR2: SGHNT and YYREEE (reference sequence). Trimming left V 0 bases short and J 4 bases short, with 22 bases between. The CDR3 DNA follows: TGTGCCAGCAGCTTGGCCAATCGTCCGGCTACCCTCGGCACCGGGGAGCTGTTTTTT. Its translation: CASSLANRPATLGTGELFF.

This chain uses TRBV25-1 with TRBJ1-2; 7 bases align to TRBD1. The V segment lost 7 bases and the J segment 6 bases; nucleotides outside the gene matches: 11. Germline CDR1 MGHDK, CDR2 SYGVNS. The CDR3 is made up of 14 amino acids. The chain's CDR3 is CASTHPGTADGYTF. In DNA form, the CDR3 reads TGTGCCAGCACACATCCGGGGACAGCCGATGGCTACACCTTC.

The chain joins TRBV7-9 to TRBJ2-1; no firm D call. The CDR3 is 13 residues long. Germline CDR1 is SEHNR and CDR2 is FQNEAQ (reference sequence). V lost 1 base, J lost 9 bases, and 10 bases lay in between. The CDR3 bases are TGTGCCAGCAGCTTAGGGGATTTGCGTGAGCAGTTCTTC. It specifies CASSLGDLREQFF. The complete variable domain, with remaining parts taken from reference TRBV7-9 and TRBJ2-1, reads DTGVSQNPRHKITKRGQNVTFRCDPISEHNRLYWYRQTLGQGPEFLTYFQNEAQLEKSRLLSDRFSAERPKGSFSTLEIQRTEQGDSAMYLCASSLGDLREQFFGPGTRLTVL.

The gene calls are TRBV7-2 and TRBJ2-3, with a possible D match to TRBD2 (6 bases). Trimming took 1 base from V and 2 from J, leaving 16 bases between them. CDR3 length: 17 residues. The germline V gene encodes CDR1 SGHTA and CDR2 FQGNSA. The CDR3 nucleotides read TGTGCCAGCAGCTTAGTACCCGGCGGAGGGTCCACAGATACGCAGTATTTT. Translated, it gives CASSLVPGGGSTDTQYF.